These 27 T cell receptor beta chains were sequenced from one sample in a study of STAT5B mutations in CD4+ large granular lymphocyte leukemia. The assay was immunoSEQ multiplex PCR, and TCRdb's table has in-frame clones only and misses some. The sample lists about 36,000 clones; more than 60% were seen once. The source material was CD4+ T cells from blood buffy coats. The source of these receptors is a human donor in good health.

The chain carries TRBV5-1 and TRBJ1-6, with TRBD1 matching 10 bases. The CDR3 extends over 18 amino acids. With V trimmed by 4 bases and J by 10 bases, 17 bases remained unmatched. Germline CDR1 and CDR2: SGHRS and YFSETQ. This CDR3 is CASSIRSGTGDLSSPLHF. CDR3 nucleotides: TGCGCCAGCAGCATCCGATCCGGGACAGGGGATTTATCGTCACCCCTCCACTTT.

This clone was observed once. This CDR3 is CASSPESSYNEQFF. The CDR3 DNA is TGTGCCAGCAGCCCGGAGAGCTCCTACAATGAGCAGTTCTTC. The chain is built from TRBV6-4 and TRBJ2-1; no definite D call. In germline, CDR1 is MRHNA, CDR2 SNTAGT. The CDR3 runs to 14 residues. V was shortened by 6 bases and J by 0 bases, with 9 bases between the two germline ends.

The sample holds a few counts of this clone. The V gene is TRBV19, the J gene TRBJ1-6; 11 positions agree with TRBD1. The CDR3 totals 16 residues. After removal of 5 bases from V and 5 bases from J, the junction contained 5 bases not matched to a gene. Germline CDR1 LNHDA, CDR2 SQIVND (reference sequence). DNA for the CDR3: TGTGCCAGTAGTCCCAGGGACAGGGGGAATAATTCACCCCTCCACTTT. This sequence encodes CASSPRDRGNNSPLHF.

This clone was observed a few times. A junction end diverges from the germline sequence, so it may reflect a read error. V usage is TRBV11-2 and J usage is TRBJ2-5; weak D call: TRBD2 (5 bases). The CDR3 spans 12 residues. Germline V gene sequence: CDR1 SGHAT, CDR2 FQNNGV. In DNA form, the CDR3 reads TGTGCCAGCGGGGAGAACCAAAGCCCCAAACACTTC. The encoded protein is CASGENQSPKHF.

The chain employs TRBV11-2 and TRBJ2-7; D unresolved. The CDR3 has 14 residues. V was trimmed by 2 bases and J by 2 bases, leaving 10 bases between them. Germline V gene data show CDR1 as SGHAT and CDR2 as FQNNGV. This chain's CDR3 is CASSLRVIPYEQYF. CDR3 coding DNA: TGTGCCAGCAGCTTACGGGTGATCCCCTACGAGCAGTACTTC.

The chain recombines TRBV7-9 with TRBJ1-2; D is perhaps TRBD1 (5 bases). Per the germline V gene, CDR1 is SEHNR and CDR2 is FQNEAQ (reference sequence). The V and J ends lost 2 bases and 7 bases respectively, with 14 bases between them. The length of the CDR3 is 14 residues. The CDR3 bases are TGTGCCAGCAGCTTATTGGGGGGGGTTGGTGGCTACACCTTC. Its translation: CASSLLGGVGGYTF.

This clone was picked up a small number of times. This rearrangement joins TRBV5-5 to TRBJ1-1; D is unclear. Trimming stripped 0 bases from V and 11 bases from J, with 11 bases between. Germline values: CDR1 SGHKS, CDR2 YYEKEE (reference sequence). This CDR3 spans 12 amino acids. The CDR3 DNA reads as TGTGCCAGCAGCTTGGCTGGGAGAGTGGCTTTCTTT. It codes for CASSLAGRVAFF.

This clone was recorded only once. This chain uses TRBV10-3 with TRBJ1-4; TRBD1 matches 8 bases. In germline, CDR1 is ENHRY, CDR2 SYGVKD. The CDR3 covers 15 residues. V lost 0 bases to trimming and J lost 7 bases; unmatched junction nucleotides: 4. CDR3 bases: TGTGCCATCAGTGAGTCCCAGGGGGCAGGTGAAAAACTGTTTTTT. Its protein is CAISESQGAGEKLFF.

In this sample, this clone turned up a few times. The chain combines TRBV5-5 with TRBJ1-1; the D is unclear. CDR3 length: 14 amino acids. V was pared by 1 base and J by 1 base, with 8 bases between. Germline V gene data show CDR1 as SGHKS and CDR2 as YYEKEE (reference sequence). The CDR3 is CASSLFPANTEAFF. CDR3 bases: TGTGCCAGCAGCTTGTTCCCGGCGAACACTGAAGCTTTCTTT.

This rearrangement joins TRBV30 to TRBJ1-5; possibly TRBD1 for D (6 bases). Trimming pared 1 base from V and 7 bases from J, leaving 11 bases between. CDR1 is GTSNPN, CDR2 SVGIG, per germline (reference sequence). This CDR3 region has 13 residues. The CDR3 sequence is CAWSGKGGQPQHF. The DNA of the CDR3 is TGTGCCTGGAGTGGGAAAGGGGGGCAGCCCCAGCATTTT.

This clone was recorded a few times. The chain is built from TRBV7-9 and TRBJ1-1; no definite D call. Germline V lookup: CDR1 SEHNR, CDR2 FQNEAQ (reference sequence). This CDR3 comprises 14 residues. V was pared by 5 bases and J by 11 bases, with 21 bases between. This chain's CDR3 is CASSPLFMGDGAFF. The CDR3 DNA sequence: TGTGCCAGCAGCCCACTGTTTATGGGCGATGGGGCTTTCTTT.

This clone was recorded only once. V usage is TRBV5-1 and J usage is TRBJ1-1; tentative D call: TRBD1 (6 bases). The CDR3 is made up of 18 amino acids. Trimming stripped 4 bases from V and 1 base from J, with 23 bases between. The germline V gene has CDR1 SGHRS and CDR2 YFSETQ. The CDR3 DNA is TGCGCCAGCAGCCTCCGCGCACCTGAACAGGGAAAGAACACTGAAGCTTTCTTT. Translation: CASSLRAPEQGKNTEAFF. Full variable domain (rest looked up from reference TRBV5-1 and TRBJ1-1): KAGVTQTPRYLIKTRGQQVTLSCSPISGHRSVSWYQQTPGQGLQFLFEYFSETQRNKGNFPGRFSGRQFSNSRSEMNVSTLELGDSALYLCASSLRAPEQGKNTEAFFGQGTRLTVV.

V and J are TRBV6-4 and TRBJ2-6; no clear D gene. The germline CDR1 and CDR2 sequences are MRHNA and SNTAGT. Trimming removed 3 bases at V and 4 bases at J, with 7 bases between. There are 14 residues in the CDR3. DNA for the CDR3: TGTGCCAGCAGTGAAGGCTCCGGGGCCAACGTCCTGACTTTC. It translates to CASSEGSGANVLTF.

V is TRBV9 and J is TRBJ1-2; 10 positions match TRBD1. The CDR3 spans 14 residues. Trimming took 4 bases from V and 6 from J; bases not matched to a gene: 6. Germline values: CDR1 SGDLS, CDR2 YYNGEE. The CDR3 spells CASSFRDRGHGYTF. CDR3 DNA: TGTGCCAGCAGCTTCCGGGACAGGGGCCATGGCTACACCTTC.

This clone came up once. The rearrangement joins TRBV9 to TRBJ2-2; D gene ambiguous. The CDR3 covers 14 residues. Germline lookup yields CDR1 SGDLS and CDR2 YYNGEE. Trimming took off 4 bases at V and 3 bases at J, with 10 bases between the two ends. CDR3 protein: CASSSEGYTGELFF. The CDR3 nucleotides read TGTGCCAGCAGCTCAGAAGGGTACACCGGGGAGCTGTTTTTT.

The chain has TRBV6-6 and TRBJ1-2, with TRBD1 matching over 7 bases. Per germline, CDR1 MNHNY and CDR2 SVGAGI (reference sequence). V gave up 7 bases and J gave up 7 bases; unmatched junction bases: 6. The CDR3 has 12 residues. The CDR3 here is CASTQQGLGYTF. The CDR3 nucleotides read TGTGCCAGCACTCAACAGGGGCTTGGCTACACCTTC.

This chain uses TRBV5-8 with TRBJ2-7, with 8 bases identical to TRBD2. Germline CDR1 is SGHTS and CDR2 is YDEGEE. V trimming: 2 bases; J trimming: 2 bases; junction bases outside the gene matches: 6. This CDR3 comprises 15 residues. CDR3 DNA: TGTGCCAGCAGCTTTGGGGCTAGCGGGCCCTACGAGCAGTACTTC. Its translation is CASSFGASGPYEQYF. Combining the CDR3 with reference TRBV5-8 and TRBJ2-7 gives the whole variable domain EAGVTQSPTHLIKTRGQQATLRCSPISGHTSVYWYQQALGLGLQFLLWYDEGEERNRGNFPPRFSGRQFPNYSSELNVNALELEDSALYLCASSFGASGPYEQYFGPGTRLTVT.

In its sample, this clone was seen a few times. The junction shows a germline mismatch at one end, possibly a read error. The chain is built from TRBV6-6 and TRBJ1-2; D gene uncertain. Germline CDR1 MNHNY, CDR2 SVGAGI (reference sequence). The CDR3 has 10 residues. The CDR3, as DNA: TGTGCCAGCCGGGATCGAGGTTCCTACTTC. Translation gives CASRDRGSYF.

The chain has TRBV7-8 and TRBJ2-5; 10 nucleotides match TRBD2. Germline V gene lookup returns CDR1 SGHVS and CDR2 FQNEAQ. V lost 1 base to trimming and J lost 2 bases; unmatched junction nucleotides: 4. The CDR3 length is 16 residues. CDR3 region: CASSLVPSGGQETQYF. The CDR3 DNA reads TGTGCCAGCAGCTTAGTTCCTAGCGGGGGTCAAGAGACCCAGTACTTC.

This chain uses TRBV18 with TRBJ2-7; possible D gene TRBD1, 6 bases. Germline CDR1 KGHSH, CDR2 LQKENI. V was pared by 5 bases and J by 5 bases, with 10 bases between. This CDR3 is built from 12 residues. As DNA, the CDR3 is TGTGCCAGCTCAGGACAGACTAACGAGCAGTACTTC. Translating gives CASSGQTNEQYF.

This clone came up once. The chain couples TRBV6-1 to TRBJ2-1, with 8 bases identical to TRBD2. The V and J ends lost 6 bases and 7 bases, in that order; junction bases with no gene match: 11. The CDR3 is 15 residues long. Germline V gene data show CDR1 as MNHNS and CDR2 as SASEGT. Here the CDR3 reads CASRPTGGARNEQFF. The CDR3 DNA reads as TGTGCCAGCAGACCGACGGGAGGGGCGCGGAATGAGCAGTTCTTC.

This clone was recorded a few times. The V call is TRBV30, the J call TRBJ2-2; a weak D match, TRBD1 (5 bases). V lost 0 bases and J 5 bases, leaving 10 bases between the germline ends. Germline loops: CDR1 GTSNPN, CDR2 SVGIG (reference sequence). CDR3 length: 14 amino acids. This chain's CDR3 is CAWSVLAGTGELFF. The CDR3 DNA reads TGTGCCTGGAGTGTACTCGCAGGGACCGGGGAGCTGTTTTTT.

V usage is TRBV10-2 and J usage is TRBJ2-3; tentatively, D is TRBD1 or TRBD2 (6 bases each). V lost 2 bases, J lost 5 bases, and 14 bases lay in between. CDR1 is WSHSY, CDR2 SAAADI, per germline. The CDR3 has 15 residues. CDR3 sequence reads: CASSELGRGGDTQYF. CDR3 sequence (DNA): TGCGCCAGCAGTGAGCTTGGCAGGGGAGGAGATACGCAGTATTTT.

The genes are TRBV5-8 and TRBJ2-7; D remains unclear. Trimming removed 0 bases at V and 4 bases at J, with 11 bases between. The germline V gene has CDR1 SGHTS and CDR2 YDEGEE. The length of the CDR3 is 14 residues. CDR3 DNA: TGTGCCAGCAGCTTGGGTCCCCACAGTTACGAGCAGTACTTC. Translation gives CASSLGPHSYEQYF.

The chain links TRBV7-2 to TRBJ2-7; 8 positions match TRBD1. Germline V gene sequence: CDR1 SGHTA, CDR2 FQGNSA. V was pared by 5 bases and J by 2 bases, with 11 bases of the junction left unmatched. There are 16 residues in the CDR3. In DNA, the CDR3 is TGTGCCAGCAGCCTTCCCTGGACAGGGCGGACCTACGAGCAGTACTTC. Its translation is CASSLPWTGRTYEQYF.

V usage is TRBV6-4 and J usage is TRBJ1-1, with D unclear. Trimming took 0 bases from V and 5 from J, leaving 13 bases between them. There are 15 residues in the CDR3. Germline values: CDR1 MRHNA, CDR2 SNTAGT. The CDR3 sequence is CASSDSGGSRTEAFF. Here the CDR3 DNA reads TGTGCCAGCAGTGACTCGGGTGGAAGTCGGACTGAAGCTTTCTTT.

On this clone: At one of its ends the junction is not consistent with the germline gene, which may arise from a read error. The same CDR3 also results from other DNA sequences found in this sample. The chain recombines TRBV30 with TRBJ1-5; D is perhaps TRBD1 (5 bases). From germline, CDR1 is GTSNPN and CDR2 SVGIG (reference sequence). The CDR3 runs to 12 residues. Here the CDR3 DNA reads TGTGCCTGGGGGACGGGACCTCAGCCCCAACATTTT. It translates to CAWGTGPQPQHF. The full variable domain, with the rest looked up from reference TRBV30 and TRBJ1-5, is SQTIHQWPATLVQPVGSPLSLECTVEGTSNPNLYWYRQAAGRGLQLLFYSVGIGQISSEVPQNLSASRPQDRQFILSSKKLLLSDSGFYLCAWGTGPQPQHFGDGTRLSIL.